These 13 T cell receptor beta chains were sequenced from one sample in a study of metastatic and nonmetastatic thyroid tumors. TCRdb used MiXCR to call clones anew from the PCR reads. Counted here are 45,000 to 60,000 clones, over 15% occurring once; the ten biggest clones make up 2.5% to 3%. The entire patient cohort was treatment-naive prior to thyroid surgery. Sample: blood. These receptors originate from a female donor with papillary thyroid cancer or a benign thyroid nodule (not recorded which). Some clones in this sample may be carry-over from other donors' samples.

This clone has only a few counts. One junction end disagrees with the germline gene, perhaps due to a read error. This chain connects TRBV27 to TRBJ2-1; D unresolved. The CDR3 contains 15 residues. CDR1 and CDR2 (germline): MNHEY, SMNVEV (reference sequence). The CDR3 protein is CASSSLGADGGKQSF. In DNA, the CDR3 is TGTGCCAGCAGTTCCCTCGGTGCCGACGGTGGGAAGCAGTCCTTC.

The rearrangement joins TRBV13 to TRBJ2-1; 10 nucleotides agree with TRBD1. V trimming: 5 bases; J trimming: 11 bases; junction bases outside the gene matches: 12. From germline, CDR1 is PRHDT and CDR2 FYEKMQ (reference sequence). The CDR3 covers 15 residues. CDR3 residues: CASSANPGTGDKQFF. For the CDR3, the DNA is TGTGCCAGCAGCGCGAATCCCGGGACAGGGGATAAGCAGTTCTTC.

The chain couples TRBV28 to TRBJ1-5; D ambiguous. The CDR3 contains 14 residues. Germline V lookup: CDR1 MDHEN, CDR2 SYDVKM. With 5 bases removed from V and 4 bases from J, the gap between germline ends came to 12 bases. The CDR3: CASSKKGWNQPQHF. The DNA of the CDR3 is TGTGCCAGCAGTAAAAAGGGTTGGAATCAGCCCCAGCATTTT.

This rearrangement joins TRBV30 to TRBJ1-2; the D is unclear. V was clipped by 4 bases and J by 4 bases, with 10 bases between them. Germline assignment: CDR1 GTSNPN and CDR2 SVGIG (reference sequence). The CDR3 loop spans 12 amino acids. The CDR3: CAWTGFSYGYTF. CDR3 sequence (DNA): TGTGCCTGGACAGGTTTCAGCTATGGCTACACCTTC.

Note on this clone: The junction departs from the called germline gene at one end, perhaps through a read error. The rearrangement links TRBV28 to TRBJ2-5; D may be TRBD2 (6 bases). Germline V gene sequence: CDR1 MDHEN, CDR2 SYDVKM. This CDR3 has 15 amino acids. In DNA form, the CDR3 reads TGTGCCAGCAGGTCCAGACTAGGCCGGCAAGAGATCCAGTACTTC. Translating gives CASRSRLGRQEIQYF.

This clone was counted ten times or more. This sequence joins TRBV20-1 and TRBJ2-3; D may be TRBD2 (6 bases). Trimming took off 6 bases at V and 0 bases at J, with 22 bases between the two ends. The CDR3 is made up of 17 amino acids. Germline CDR1 DFQATT, CDR2 SNEGSKA (reference sequence). The CDR3 nucleotides read TGCAGTGCCGACAAACCGAGCGGGTCTGCTAGCACAGATACGCAGTATTTT. Translating gives CSADKPSGSASTDTQYF.

At least ten counts were recorded for this clone. The chain recombines TRBV11-1 with TRBJ2-3; 7 nucleotides align to TRBD2. Trimming at V came to 5 bases and at J to 1 base, leaving 6 bases not matched to a gene. Germline loops: CDR1 SGHAT, CDR2 FQDESV (reference sequence). CDR3 size: 15 residues. The CDR3 DNA sequence: TGTGCCAGCAGCCGAGGCGGGAGCGGCACAGATACGCAGTATTTT. This gives the protein CASSRGGSGTDTQYF.

This clone was recorded at least ten times. The CDR3, as DNA: TGTGCCAGCAGCCGAACCCCGGGGACCCAGATCGAGCAGTACTTC. It encodes CASSRTPGTQIEQYF. V and J are TRBV11-2 and TRBJ2-7; D may correspond to TRBD1 or TRBD2 (5 bases each). Trimming cost V 5 bases and J 6 bases, with 20 bases left between them. The CDR3 length is 15 residues. Germline assignment: CDR1 SGHAT and CDR2 FQNNGV. Full variable domain (remainder filled in from reference TRBV11-2 and TRBJ2-7): EAGVAQSPRYKIIEKRQSVAFWCNPISGHATLYWYQQILGQGPKLLIQFQNNGVVDDSQLPKDRFSAERLKGVDSTLKIQPAKLEDSAVYLCASSRTPGTQIEQYFGPGTRLTVT.

Details on this clone: The junction departs from germline at one end; a sequencing error may be responsible. The rearrangement joins TRBV4-2 to TRBJ1-2, with 12 bases identical to TRBD1. CDR1 is LGHNA, CDR2 YNFKEQ, per germline. The CDR3 has 16 residues. This CDR3 reads CASSASRDRGRVVYTF. CDR3 coding DNA: TGTGCCAGCAGCGCTTCCCGGGACAGGGGGCGCGTGGTCTACACTTTC.

This clone has a count of ten or more. V and J are TRBV19 and TRBJ2-7; D tentatively reads TRBD1 or TRBD2 (5 bases each). Per the germline V gene, CDR1 is LNHDA and CDR2 is SQIVND (reference sequence). The CDR3 extends over 17 amino acids. V lost 8 bases to trimming and J lost 0 bases, with 23 bases between them. CDR3 sequence: CASPRNGARASSYEQYF. In DNA form, the CDR3 reads TGTGCCAGTCCTCGGAACGGGGCCAGGGCTTCCTCCTACGAGCAGTACTTC.

This clone was found many times. This sequence joins TRBV7-6 and TRBJ2-1, with 7 bases aligning to TRBD1. Looked up from germline, CDR1 is SGHVS and CDR2 is FNYEAQ. V trimming: 5 bases; J trimming: 2 bases; junction bases outside the gene matches: 6. CDR3 length: 15 residues. The CDR3 nucleotides read TGTGCCAGCAGCCCAGTAGGGGGCACCTACAATGAGCAGTTCTTC. It yields the protein CASSPVGGTYNEQFF.

This clone was observed at least ten times. The rearrangement joins TRBV30 to TRBJ2-2; no clear D gene. This CDR3 region has 14 residues. The V end lost 5 bases, the J end lost 0 bases, and 10 bases lay between the germline ends. Germline V gene sequence: CDR1 GTSNPN, CDR2 SVGIG (reference sequence). Written as DNA, the CDR3 is TGTGCCTGGGAAAAAGGACCGAACACCGGGGAGCTGTTTTTT. Its protein product is CAWEKGPNTGELFF.

The chain combines TRBV28 with TRBJ1-2; D uncertain. The CDR3 totals 12 residues. The ends were cut back, 6 bases at V and 11 bases at J, with 16 bases in the middle. Germline CDR1 is MDHEN and CDR2 is SYDVKM. The CDR3, as DNA: TGTGCCAGCAGCCCTAGGACCTATGAATACACCTTC. Protein: CASSPRTYEYTF.